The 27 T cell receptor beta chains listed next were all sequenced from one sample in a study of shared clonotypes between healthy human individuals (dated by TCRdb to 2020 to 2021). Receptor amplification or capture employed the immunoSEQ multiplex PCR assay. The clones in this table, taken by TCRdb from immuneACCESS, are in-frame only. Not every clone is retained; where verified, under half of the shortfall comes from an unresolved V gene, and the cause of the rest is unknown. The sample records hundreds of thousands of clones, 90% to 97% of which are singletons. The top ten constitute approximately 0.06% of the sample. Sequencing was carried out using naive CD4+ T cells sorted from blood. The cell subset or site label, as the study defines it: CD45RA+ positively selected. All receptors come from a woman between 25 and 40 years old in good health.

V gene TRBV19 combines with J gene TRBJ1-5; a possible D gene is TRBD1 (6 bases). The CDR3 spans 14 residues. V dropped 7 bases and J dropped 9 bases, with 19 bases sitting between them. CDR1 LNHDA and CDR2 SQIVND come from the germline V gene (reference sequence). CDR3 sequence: CASTQTGHWGPQHF. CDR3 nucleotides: TGTGCCAGTACCCAGACAGGCCATTGGGGGCCCCAGCATTTT.

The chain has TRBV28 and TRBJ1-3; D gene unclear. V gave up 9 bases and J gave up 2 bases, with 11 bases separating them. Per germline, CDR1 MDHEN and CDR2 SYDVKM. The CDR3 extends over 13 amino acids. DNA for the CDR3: TGTGCCAGTAGGCGGGGTCCTGGAAACACCATATATTTT. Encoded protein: CASRRGPGNTIYF.

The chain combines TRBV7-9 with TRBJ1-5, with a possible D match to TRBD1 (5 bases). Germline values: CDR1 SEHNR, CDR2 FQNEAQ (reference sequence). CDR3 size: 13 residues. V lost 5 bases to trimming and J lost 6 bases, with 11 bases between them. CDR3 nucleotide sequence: TGTGCCAGCAGCCAAGACAGAAGTCAGCCCCAGCATTTT. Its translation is CASSQDRSQPQHF.

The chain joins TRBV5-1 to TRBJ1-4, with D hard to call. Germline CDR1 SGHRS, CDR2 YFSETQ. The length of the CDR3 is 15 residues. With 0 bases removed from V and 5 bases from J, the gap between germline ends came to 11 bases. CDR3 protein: CASSLADQRNEKLFF. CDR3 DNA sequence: TGCGCCAGCAGCTTGGCCGACCAGCGGAATGAAAAACTGTTTTTT.

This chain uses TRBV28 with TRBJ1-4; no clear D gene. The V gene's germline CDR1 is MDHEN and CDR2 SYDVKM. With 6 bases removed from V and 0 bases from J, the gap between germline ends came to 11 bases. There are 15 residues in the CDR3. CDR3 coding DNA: TGTGCCAGCAGCCCGACCCCTGCAACTAATGAAAAACTGTTTTTT. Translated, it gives CASSPTPATNEKLFF.

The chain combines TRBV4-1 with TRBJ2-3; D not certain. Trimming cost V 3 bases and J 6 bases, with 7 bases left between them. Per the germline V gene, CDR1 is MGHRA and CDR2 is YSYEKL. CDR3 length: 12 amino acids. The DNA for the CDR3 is TGCGCCAGCAGCCACGCCCGGGATACGCAGTATTTT. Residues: CASSHARDTQYF.

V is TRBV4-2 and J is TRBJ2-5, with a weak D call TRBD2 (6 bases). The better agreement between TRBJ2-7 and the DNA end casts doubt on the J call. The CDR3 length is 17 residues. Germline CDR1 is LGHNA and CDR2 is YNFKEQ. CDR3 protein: CASSQDYLAAGSYEQYF. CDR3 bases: TGTGCCAGCAGCCAAGATTATCTAGCAGCGGGCTCCTACGAGCAGTACTTC.

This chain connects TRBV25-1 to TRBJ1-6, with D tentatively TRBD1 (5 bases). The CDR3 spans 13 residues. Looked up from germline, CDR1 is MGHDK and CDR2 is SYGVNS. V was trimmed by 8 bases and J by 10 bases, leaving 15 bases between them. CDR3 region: CASGSPGRSPLHF. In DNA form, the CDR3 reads TGTGCCAGCGGGAGTCCGGGGCGGTCACCCCTCCACTTT.

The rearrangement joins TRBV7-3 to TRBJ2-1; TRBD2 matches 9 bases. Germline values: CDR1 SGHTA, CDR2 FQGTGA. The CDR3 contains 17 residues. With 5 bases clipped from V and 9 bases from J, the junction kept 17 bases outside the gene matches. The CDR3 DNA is TGTGCCAGCAGCCCATTGGGGCTAGCGGGAATGTCGGGTGAGCAGTTCTTC. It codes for CASSPLGLAGMSGEQFF.

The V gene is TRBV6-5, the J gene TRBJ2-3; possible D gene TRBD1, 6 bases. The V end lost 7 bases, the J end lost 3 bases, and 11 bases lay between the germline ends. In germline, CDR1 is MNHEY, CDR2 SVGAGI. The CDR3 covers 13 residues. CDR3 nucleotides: TGTGCCAGCAAGACAGGAGCTACAGATACGCAGTATTTT. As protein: CASKTGATDTQYF.

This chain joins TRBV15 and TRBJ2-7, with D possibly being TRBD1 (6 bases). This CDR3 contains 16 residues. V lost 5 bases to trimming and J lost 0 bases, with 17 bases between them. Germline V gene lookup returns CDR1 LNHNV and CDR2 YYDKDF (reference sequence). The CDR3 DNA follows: TGTGCCACCAGCCCTGGGGGCAGGCCCAACTCCTACGAGCAGTACTTC. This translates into CATSPGGRPNSYEQYF.

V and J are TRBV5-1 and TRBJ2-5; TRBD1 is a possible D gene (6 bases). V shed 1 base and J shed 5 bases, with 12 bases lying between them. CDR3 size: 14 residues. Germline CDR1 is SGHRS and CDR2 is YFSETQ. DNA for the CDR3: TGCGCCAGCAGCTTGCCGAGGGGGATGGAGACCCAGTACTTC. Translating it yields CASSLPRGMETQYF.

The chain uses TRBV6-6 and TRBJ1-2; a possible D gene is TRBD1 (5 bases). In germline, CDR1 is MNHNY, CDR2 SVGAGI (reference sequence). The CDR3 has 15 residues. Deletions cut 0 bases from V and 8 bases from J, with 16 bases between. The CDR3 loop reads CASSYSPGRPEGYTF. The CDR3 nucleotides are TGTGCCAGCAGTTACTCCCCAGGGAGGCCCGAGGGCTACACCTTC.

In DNA, the CDR3 is TGCGCCAGCAGCTTGGGGGGGCAGGACGAAAAACTGTTTTTT. As protein: CASSLGGQDEKLFF. The chain recombines TRBV5-1 with TRBJ1-4; the D gene is possibly TRBD1 (6 bases). The germline CDR1 and CDR2 sequences are SGHRS and YFSETQ. Trimming stripped 0 bases from V and 8 bases from J, with 11 bases between. This CDR3 region has 14 residues.

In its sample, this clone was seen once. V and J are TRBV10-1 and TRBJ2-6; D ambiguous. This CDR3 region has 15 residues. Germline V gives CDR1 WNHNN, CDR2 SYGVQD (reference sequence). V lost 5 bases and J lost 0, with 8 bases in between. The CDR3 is CASSPGYSGANVLTF. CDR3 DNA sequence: TGCGCCAGCAGTCCGGGCTACTCTGGGGCCAACGTCCTGACTTTC.

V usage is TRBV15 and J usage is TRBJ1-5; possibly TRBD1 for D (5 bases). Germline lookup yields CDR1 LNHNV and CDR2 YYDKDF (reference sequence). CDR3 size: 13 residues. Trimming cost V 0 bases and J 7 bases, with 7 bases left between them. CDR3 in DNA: TGTGCCACCAGCAGAGAACAGGAGCAGCCCCAGCATTTT. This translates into CATSREQEQPQHF.

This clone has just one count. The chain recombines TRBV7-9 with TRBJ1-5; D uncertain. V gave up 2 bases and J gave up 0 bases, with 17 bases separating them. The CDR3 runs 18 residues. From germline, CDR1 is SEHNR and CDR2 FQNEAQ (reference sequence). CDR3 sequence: CASSLYVGGPDSNQPQHF. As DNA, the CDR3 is TGTGCCAGCAGCTTATACGTCGGCGGCCCCGATAGCAATCAGCCCCAGCATTTT. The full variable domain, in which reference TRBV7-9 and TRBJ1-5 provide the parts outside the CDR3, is DTGVSQNPRHKITKRGQNVTFRCDPISEHNRLYWYRQTLGQGPEFLTYFQNEAQLEKSRLLSDRFSAERPKGSFSTLEIQRTEQGDSAMYLCASSLYVGGPDSNQPQHFGDGTRLSIL.

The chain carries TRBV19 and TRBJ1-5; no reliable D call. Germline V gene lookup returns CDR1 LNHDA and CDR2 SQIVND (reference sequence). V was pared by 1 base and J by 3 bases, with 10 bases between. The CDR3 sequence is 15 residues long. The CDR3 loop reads CASSIGSQDNQPQHF. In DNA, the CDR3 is TGTGCCAGTAGTATAGGGTCGCAGGACAATCAGCCCCAGCATTTT.

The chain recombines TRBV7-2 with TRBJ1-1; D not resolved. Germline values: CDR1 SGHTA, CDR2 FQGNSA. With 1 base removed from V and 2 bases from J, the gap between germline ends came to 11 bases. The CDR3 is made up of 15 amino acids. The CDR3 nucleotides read TGTGCCAGCAGCTTAGTCGCGTCCGCCAACACTGAAGCTTTCTTT. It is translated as CASSLVASANTEAFF.

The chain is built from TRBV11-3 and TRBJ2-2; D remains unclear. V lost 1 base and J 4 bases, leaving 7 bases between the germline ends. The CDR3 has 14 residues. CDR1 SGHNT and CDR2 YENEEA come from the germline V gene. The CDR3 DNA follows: TGTGCCAGCAGCTTAGGACGATTCACCGGGGAGCTGTTTTTT. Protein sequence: CASSLGRFTGELFF.

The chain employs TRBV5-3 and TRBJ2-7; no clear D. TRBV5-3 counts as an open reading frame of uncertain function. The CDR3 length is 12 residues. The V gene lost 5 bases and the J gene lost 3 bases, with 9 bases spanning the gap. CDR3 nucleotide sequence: TGTGCCAGAAGTGATTTCCGCTACGAGCAGTACTTC. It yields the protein CARSDFRYEQYF.

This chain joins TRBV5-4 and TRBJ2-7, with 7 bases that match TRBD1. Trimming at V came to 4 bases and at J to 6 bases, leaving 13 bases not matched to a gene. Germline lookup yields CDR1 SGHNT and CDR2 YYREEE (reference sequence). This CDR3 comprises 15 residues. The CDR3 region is CASSIRAGGLGEQYF. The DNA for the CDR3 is TGTGCCAGCAGCATCAGGGCAGGGGGTTTAGGCGAGCAGTACTTC.

CDR3 in DNA: TGTGCCAGCAGCGCCGACAGGGGAATAAACACTGAAGCTTTCTTT. It specifies CASSADRGINTEAFF. The chain couples TRBV7-2 to TRBJ1-1, with 8 bases fitting TRBD1. The length of the CDR3 is 15 residues. The V gene's germline CDR1 is SGHTA and CDR2 FQGNSA. The J segment lost 2 bases and the V segment lost 5 bases, leaving 7 bases of the junction unmatched.

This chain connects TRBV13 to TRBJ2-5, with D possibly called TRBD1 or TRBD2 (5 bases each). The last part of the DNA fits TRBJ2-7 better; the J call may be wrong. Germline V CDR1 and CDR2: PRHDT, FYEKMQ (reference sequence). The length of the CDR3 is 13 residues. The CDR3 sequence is CASSPGTGYEQYF. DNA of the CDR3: TGTGCCAGCAGCCCGGGGACGGGATACGAGCAGTACTTC.

The CDR3 DNA reads TGTGCCAGCAGCTTATCACAGGGAACTTCTAACTATGGCTACACCTTC. It yields the protein CASSLSQGTSNYGYTF. The rearrangement joins TRBV7-9 to TRBJ1-2; maybe TRBD1 (6 bases). Germline V lookup: CDR1 SEHNR, CDR2 FQNEAQ (reference sequence). The CDR3 length is 16 residues. Trimming stripped 2 bases from V and 0 bases from J, with 13 bases between. The variable domain in full, completed from reference TRBV7-9 and TRBJ1-2, reads DTGVSQNPRHKITKRGQNVTFRCDPISEHNRLYWYRQTLGQGPEFLTYFQNEAQLEKSRLLSDRFSAERPKGSFSTLEIQRTEQGDSAMYLCASSLSQGTSNYGYTFGSGTRLTVV.

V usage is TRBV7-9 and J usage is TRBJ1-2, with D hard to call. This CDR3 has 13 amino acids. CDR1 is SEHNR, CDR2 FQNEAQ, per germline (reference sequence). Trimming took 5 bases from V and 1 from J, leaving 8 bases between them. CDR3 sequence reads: CASSPQINYGYTF. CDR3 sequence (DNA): TGTGCCAGCAGCCCCCAGATTAACTATGGCTACACCTTC.

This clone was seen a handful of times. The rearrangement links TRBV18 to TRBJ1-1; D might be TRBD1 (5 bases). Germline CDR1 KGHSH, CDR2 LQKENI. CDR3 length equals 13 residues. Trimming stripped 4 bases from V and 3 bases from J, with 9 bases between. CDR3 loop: CASSLGADTEAFF. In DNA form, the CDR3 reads TGTGCCAGCTCACTCGGGGCGGACACTGAAGCTTTCTTT.